Sequencing of this TCR beta chain was carried out in a study of CD8 T cells in ankylosing spondylitis. TCRdb processed the 5' RACE reads anew with MiXCR; each CDR3 protein has one entry. The table shows roughly 130,000 distinct CDR3 sequences, with roughly 13% occurring only once. In germline, CDR1 is DFQATT, CDR2 SNEGSKA (reference sequence). The CDR3 totals 12 residues. V lost 3 bases and J 0 bases, leaving 6 bases between the germline ends. As for this clonotype: Its antigen is not known.

The study's findings and limits: Characteristic of ankylosing spondylitis blood, it appeared, was a TCR beta motif comprising roughly eight highly homologous variants. Matched ankylosing spondylitis synovial fluid reportedly showed significant enrichment of disease-linked clones. CD8+ by phenotype, disease-linked clones were relatively rare in peripheral blood.

This sequence originates from a female donor with ankylosing spondylitis or in good health (not recorded which). The J gene is TRBJ2-7, the V gene TRBV20-1; D is unclear. Sequenced input: blood, either unsorted or a sorted T cell fraction (not recorded which). The chain's CDR3 is CSASSPSYEQYF. CDR3 sequence (DNA): TGCAGTGCTAGCTCCCCCTCCTACGAGCAGTACTTC.